These 17 T cell receptor beta chains were all obtained from the same sample, sequenced in a study of T-cell reconstitution after alpha-beta-depleted transplantation in children. Construction of the TCRbeta library involved unique molecular identifiers. TCRdb passed the PCR reads through MiXCR, listing each CDR3 protein once. The sample has roughly 350,000 distinct CDR3 sequences; 16% are singletons. The specimen was PBMCs, mostly from graft donor cells, collected 360 days after TCRalphabeta/CD19-depleted stem cell transplant. The receptor set was obtained from a male patient aged 2-15 years who had a stem cell transplant for acute lymphoblastic leukemia, so the T cells may come from the graft donor.

V and J are TRBV12-3 or TRBV12-4 and TRBJ2-4; D is possibly TRBD2 (6 bases). The CDR3 has 13 amino acids. V was shortened by 8 bases and J by 5 bases, with 13 bases between the two germline ends. The CDR3, as DNA: TGTGCCAGCGGCAGGCGGGAACAAAACATTCAGTACTTC. Translation gives CASGRREQNIQYF.

In the case of this clonotype: At one end, the junction sequence differs from germline, possibly due to a read error. The rearrangement links TRBV19 to TRBJ2-5; D is unclear. Germline CDR1 is LNHDA and CDR2 is SQIVND (reference sequence). The CDR3 is 12 amino acids. The chain's CDR3 is CASSIKGKGSFF. Here the CDR3 DNA reads TGTGCCAGTAGTATCAAGGGAAAAGGTTCATTCTTC.

This clonotype has ten or more counts. J is TRBJ2-1 and V is TRBV28, with D uncertain. Germline lookup yields CDR1 MDHEN and CDR2 SYDVKM. Trimming removed 3 bases from V and 2 bases from J, with 11 bases in between. The CDR3 spans 15 residues. The CDR3 sequence: CASSLHAPAYNEQFF. The CDR3 DNA sequence: TGTGCCAGCAGTTTGCACGCACCAGCCTACAATGAGCAGTTCTTC.

The chain employs TRBV9 and TRBJ2-1, with D perhaps TRBD1 or TRBD2 (5 bases each). With 4 bases removed from V and 0 bases from J, the gap between germline ends came to 20 bases. Germline-derived CDR1 and CDR2 are SGDLS and YYNGEE. The CDR3 loop spans 18 amino acids. The CDR3 loop reads CASSPVVVGRGSYNEQFF. As DNA, the CDR3 is TGTGCCAGCAGCCCAGTAGTAGTGGGACGGGGCTCCTACAATGAGCAGTTCTTC.

The V and J genes are TRBV30 and TRBJ1-5; the match to TRBD1 covers 8 bases. V shed 2 bases and J 7 bases; nucleotides not matched to a gene: 4. Germline V lookup: CDR1 GTSNPN, CDR2 SVGIG (reference sequence). CDR3 length: 13 amino acids. The CDR3 DNA reads TGTGCCTGGAGTATGGACAGGGACCAGCCCCAGCATTTT. Its translation is CAWSMDRDQPQHF.

The chain employs TRBV12-3 or TRBV12-4 and TRBJ2-1; 9 bases match TRBD2. The CDR3 extends over 19 amino acids. The ends lost 7 bases at V and 7 bases at J; junction bases unmatched: 23. CDR3 residues: CASTPGQARGSGRWNEQFF. As DNA, the CDR3 is TGTGCCAGCACCCCCGGACAGGCAAGGGGTAGCGGGAGATGGAATGAGCAGTTCTTC.

This clonotype was counted once. This chain uses TRBV5-1 with TRBJ2-7; D is possibly TRBD1 (6 bases). This CDR3 has 17 amino acids. Germline CDR1 SGHRS, CDR2 YFSETQ. Between the trimmed V and J ends, which lost 0 bases and 0 bases, there was a span of 16 bases. The CDR3 region has the DNA TGCGCCAGCAGCTTGGAAACGGGACACCCCAGCTCCTACGAGCAGTACTTC. It specifies CASSLETGHPSSYEQYF. The full variable domain, with the rest looked up from reference TRBV5-1 and TRBJ2-7, is KAGVTQTPRYLIKTRGQQVTLSCSPISGHRSVSWYQQTPGQGLQFLFEYFSETQRNKGNFPGRFSGRQFSNSRSEMNVSTLELGDSALYLCASSLETGHPSSYEQYFGPGTRLTVT.

This sequence joins TRBV28 and TRBJ2-5; tentative D call: TRBD2 (5 bases). The germline V and J ends were trimmed by 5 bases and 7 bases, with 14 bases remaining between them. Germline lookup yields CDR1 MDHEN and CDR2 SYDVKM. This CDR3 is 13 amino acids long. CDR3 sequence reads: CASSPYKEVTQYF. CDR3 nucleotides: TGTGCCAGCAGTCCCTACAAGGAGGTGACCCAGTACTTC. The complete variable domain, with remaining parts taken from reference TRBV28 and TRBJ2-5, reads DVKVTQSSRYLVKRTGEKVFLECVQDMDHENMFWYRQDPGLGLRLIYFSYDVKMKEKGDIPEGYSVSREKKERFSLILESASTNQTSMYLCASSPYKEVTQYFGPGTRLLVL.

The V gene is TRBV30, the J gene TRBJ2-5; a weak D match, TRBD2 (5 bases). Trimming stripped 0 bases from V and 1 base from J, with 9 bases between. The germline CDR1 and CDR2 sequences are GTSNPN and SVGIG (reference sequence). This CDR3 has 14 residues. The CDR3 coding sequence is TGTGCCTGGAGTGTAGGCGGGTCCCAAGAGACCCAGTACTTC. The encoded protein is CAWSVGGSQETQYF.

The chain uses TRBV28 and TRBJ2-1, with TRBD2 identical over 8 bases. J lost 1 base, V lost 6 bases, and 5 bases had no gene match. This CDR3 has 15 amino acids. Germline assignment: CDR1 MDHEN and CDR2 SYDVKM. CDR3 residues: CASSWREVSYNEQFF. Written as DNA, the CDR3 is TGTGCCAGCAGCTGGCGGGAGGTTTCCTACAATGAGCAGTTCTTC.

This clonotype was detected ten times or more. V and J are TRBV5-1 and TRBJ2-2; D gene unclear. V was clipped by 0 bases and J by 6 bases, with 15 bases between them. Germline lookup yields CDR1 SGHRS and CDR2 YFSETQ. CDR3 size: 16 residues. CDR3 sequence (DNA): TGCGCCAGCAGCTTGGGAACAACCTTATCGTCCGGGGAGCTGTTTTTT. Its protein is CASSLGTTLSSGELFF.

The chain uses TRBV29-1 and TRBJ2-1, with 7 bases fitting TRBD2. Unmatched junction bases numbered 11, after V lost 6 bases and J lost 3 bases. The V gene's germline CDR1 is SQVTM and CDR2 ANQGSEA. The CDR3 spans 15 residues. DNA for the CDR3: TGCAGCGTCGAGGGGCGTGGGAGGGTCTACAATGAGCAGTTCTTC. Translated, it gives CSVEGRGRVYNEQFF.

The CDR3 bases are TGTGCCAGCTCCCCTGGCAGGACTAGCGGGCCCGGGGCCAACGTCCTGACTTTC. Residues: CASSPGRTSGPGANVLTF. The rearrangement uses TRBV18 and TRBJ2-6, with TRBD2 matching 11 bases. Germline lookup yields CDR1 KGHSH and CDR2 LQKENI. This CDR3 has 18 residues. Trimming at V came to 6 bases and at J to 4 bases, leaving 11 bases not matched to a gene.

This clonotype showed up just a few times. The chain combines TRBV3-1 with TRBJ2-7; 8 bases agree with TRBD2. The V gene end was trimmed by 1 base and the J gene end by 2 bases; junction bases not matched to a gene: 4. This CDR3 is built from 15 residues. Germline CDR1 and CDR2: LGHDT and YNNKEL (reference sequence). CDR3 sequence reads: CASSQGSGVAYEQYF. CDR3 nucleotides: TGTGCCAGCAGCCAAGGTAGCGGGGTCGCCTACGAGCAGTACTTC.

The V call is TRBV30, the J call TRBJ2-1; unclear D gene. Germline V gene lookup returns CDR1 GTSNPN and CDR2 SVGIG (reference sequence). The CDR3 extends over 12 amino acids. V gave up 3 bases and J gave up 9 bases, with 12 bases separating them. The DNA for the CDR3 is TGTGCCTGGAGGATATTTTGGTCTGAGCAGTTCTTC. Translating it yields CAWRIFWSEQFF.

This clonotype came up once. The V gene is TRBV20-1, the J gene TRBJ2-7; the match to TRBD2 covers 11 bases. Losses at the gene ends were 4 bases for V and 2 bases for J; bases not matched to a gene: 4. Germline values: CDR1 DFQATT, CDR2 SNEGSKA (reference sequence). The CDR3 is 14 residues long. Here the CDR3 reads CSAMLAGGTYEQYF. The CDR3 DNA follows: TGCAGTGCTATGCTAGCGGGAGGCACCTACGAGCAGTACTTC.

This clonotype was counted only a few times. The chain carries TRBV30 and TRBJ1-1; no reliable D call. V was clipped by 2 bases and J by 10 bases, with 11 bases between them. This CDR3 has 11 amino acids. Germline CDR1 GTSNPN, CDR2 SVGIG (reference sequence). The CDR3 loop reads CAWSITQRAFF. The CDR3 bases are TGTGCCTGGAGTATCACACAGCGAGCTTTCTTT.